This TCR beta chain emerged from a study of T-cell reconstitution after alpha-beta-depleted transplantation in children. The TCRbeta library was prepared with unique molecular identifiers. Each CDR3 protein gets one entry after TCRdb re-called the PCR reads with MiXCR. The sample records approximately 590,000 distinct CDR3 sequences, 8% to 11% being singletons. This clonotype was counted between two and nine times. The CDR3 runs to 13 residues. V was trimmed by 3 bases and J by 6 bases, leaving 11 bases between them. V is TRBV12-3 or TRBV12-4 and J is TRBJ1-2, with no clear D. The receptor's source is a human donor who donated a stem cell graft to a child with acute myeloid leukemia. Sequencing was performed on PBMCs from the stem cell graft donor, taken from the stem cell graft. In nucleotides, the CDR3 is TGTGCCAGCAGTTTCGGGTCACAGCATGGCTACACCTTC. It is translated as CASSFGSQHGYTF.